The rows below give T cell receptor beta chains drawn from one sample of a study of T-cell memory formation after mild COVID-19. TCRdb recomputed calls from the 5' RACE reads with MiXCR, one row per CDR3 protein. The sample includes about 180,000 distinct CDR3 sequences, around 15% of them seen just once. Sequences were obtained from PBMCs or a T cell subset sorted from them (not recorded which). Every receptor here comes from an adult woman who had mild COVID-19 (a few samples of this study predate the infection). Cell type and time point are not known. Each CDR3 is given with its conserved first and last residue. The order of the fields is D gene, J gene, clone size, V gene, CDR3 protein, CDR3 DNA. The D gene is left open where the match is weak. Expanded clones are given a class, and other clones once, few, many or no size at all.

TRBD2	TRBJ2-3	-	TRBV7-8	CASSEMGAGDGGTDTQYF	TGTGCCAGCAGCGAAATGGGAGCGGGAGACGGGGGCACAGATACGCAGTATTTT
-	TRBJ1-1	many	TRBV6-5	CASRGDGYTEAFF	TGTGCCAGCAGAGGCGACGGATACACTGAAGCTTTCTTT
-	TRBJ2-7	many	TRBV10-3	CAISEGRDYEQYF	TGTGCCATCAGTGAGGGCAGGGACTACGAGCAGTACTTC
TRBD1	TRBJ1-5	few	TRBV12-3/TRBV12-4	CASARDSLNQPQHF	TGTGCCAGCGCCCGGGACAGCCTAAATCAGCCCCAGCATTTT
-	TRBJ2-1	few	TRBV5-1	CASSLSPENNEQFF	TGCGCCAGCAGCTTGTCACCAGAGAACAATGAGCAGTTCTTC
-	TRBJ2-2	few	TRBV7-6	CASSLGARAGTGELFF	TGTGCCAGCAGCTTAGGGGCCCGGGCAGGGACCGGGGAGCTGTTTTTT
-	TRBJ2-5	-	TRBV20-1	CSEREETQYF	TGCAGTGAAAGGGAAGAGACCCAGTACTTC
TRBD1	TRBJ1-1	-	TRBV15	CATSSRQGNTEAFF	TGTGCCACCAGCTCCCGACAGGGGAACACTGAAGCTTTCTTT
TRBD1	TRBJ1-2	-	TRBV20-1	CSALGQGDGYTF	TGCAGTGCTTTGGGACAGGGAGATGGCTACACCTTC
-	TRBJ2-3	-	TRBV4-2	CASSRYRASDTQYF	TGTGCCAGCAGCCGGTACCGAGCCTCCGATACGCAGTATTTT
TRBD1	TRBJ2-5	-	TRBV7-2	CASSATGGGMRTQYF	TGTGCCAGCAGCGCGACAGGGGGTGGAATGAGGACCCAGTACTTC
TRBD1	TRBJ1-5	few	TRBV20-1	CSAQDRATQPQLF	TGCAGTGCCCAGGACAGGGCCACCCAGCCCCAGCTTTTT
TRBD1	TRBJ2-7	few	TRBV18	CASSPGQVPNEQYF	TGTGCCAGCTCCCCGGGACAGGTACCCAACGAGCAGTACTTC
-	TRBJ1-1	-	TRBV12-3/TRBV12-4	CASAWGGGIPGAFF	TGTGCCAGCGCGTGGGGGGGCGGAATCCCTGGGGCTTTCTTT
-	TRBJ1-5	few	TRBV5-6	CASSNGRGLNSNQPQHF	TGTGCCAGCAGCAATGGACGGGGCTTGAATAGCAATCAGCCCCAGCATTTT
TRBD1	TRBJ2-3	many	TRBV5-1	CASSLWTGSTDTQYF	TGCGCCAGCAGCCTCTGGACAGGGAGCACAGATACGCAGTATTTT
-	TRBJ2-3	-	TRBV24-1	CATSDIEALGESDTQYF	TGTGCCACCAGTGATATAGAGGCCCTCGGAGAGTCAGATACGCAGTATTTT
-	TRBJ2-3	few	TRBV9	CASSVGGGRRADTQYF	TGTGCCAGCAGCGTAGGTGGGGGGCGTCGAGCAGATACGCAGTATTTT
-	TRBJ1-4	-	TRBV29-1	CSVADNEKLFF	TGCAGCGTTGCTGATAATGAAAAACTGTTTTTT
-	TRBJ1-3	-	TRBV24-1	CATRKQGPGNTIYF	TGTGCCACCAGAAAACAGGGCCCTGGAAACACCATATATTTT
-	TRBJ1-5	-	TRBV7-8	CASSTLTQPQHF	TGTGCCAGCAGCACCCTGACCCAGCCCCAGCATTTT
-	TRBJ2-1	-	TRBV5-1	CASSLGTTHEQFF	TGCGCCAGCAGCTTGGGGACTACGCATGAGCAGTTCTTC
-	TRBJ1-1	few	TRBV12-3/TRBV12-4	CASRGVGESTEAFF	TGTGCCAGCAGGGGAGTCGGGGAAAGCACTGAAGCTTTCTTT
-	TRBJ2-2	-	TRBV7-8	CASSVGDARNTGELFF	TGTGCCAGCAGCGTAGGGGACGCAAGGAACACCGGGGAGCTGTTTTTT
TRBD2	TRBJ2-1	-	TRBV6-2/TRBV6-3	CASLGIKGLAGEQEQFF	TGTGCCAGCCTCGGAATCAAAGGACTAGCGGGAGAACAGGAGCAGTTCTTC
-	TRBJ1-6	few	TRBV7-2	CASSLKGFGSPLHF	TGTGCCAGCAGCTTAAAAGGGTTCGGTTCACCCCTCCACTTT
-	TRBJ2-1	-	TRBV6-1	CASSETGIPRYEQFF	TGTGCCAGCAGTGAAACAGGGATACCGAGGTACGAGCAGTTCTTC
-	TRBJ1-1	-	TRBV18	CASSPRDGSNTEAFF	TGTGCCAGCTCACCCCGGGACGGTTCGAACACTGAAGCTTTCTTT
-	TRBJ2-3	few	TRBV7-3	CASSLRPRDTQYF	TGTGCCAGCAGCTTAAGACCGCGGGATACGCAGTATTTT
-	TRBJ1-4	-	TRBV5-1	CASSLGAILSGNEKLFF	TGCGCCAGCAGCTTGGGAGCCATCCTTTCAGGGAATGAAAAACTGTTTTTT
TRBD2	TRBJ2-2	few	TRBV29-1	CSVAGGAAGELFF	TGCAGCGTGGCGGGGGGGGCGGCCGGGGAGCTGTTTTTT
TRBD2	TRBJ2-7	-	TRBV27	CASSIGLGYEQYF	TGTGCCAGCAGCATTGGACTAGGCTACGAGCAGTACTTC
-	TRBJ1-4	-	TRBV7-9	CASSWGRRQLKNEKLFF	TGTGCCAGCAGCTGGGGTAGGCGACAGCTAAAAAATGAAAAACTGTTTTTT
-	TRBJ1-1	-	TRBV6-1	CASSGPTGLGVTEAFF	TGTGCCAGCAGTGGCCCTACTGGGCTCGGGGTCACTGAAGCTTTCTTT
-	TRBJ1-5	-	TRBV6-5	CANSIAPLEVQEPQHF	TGTGCCAATAGCATCGCTCCGCTCGAAGTACAGGAGCCCCAGCATTTT
TRBD2	TRBJ2-3	-	TRBV3-1	CASSFSGRLTPGDTQYF	TGTGCCAGCAGCTTTAGCGGGAGGCTAACTCCAGGGGATACGCAGTATTTT
TRBD2	TRBJ2-1	many	TRBV7-2	CASSFNGRTLGNEQFF	TGTGCCAGCAGCTTTAACGGGAGGACCCTAGGCAATGAGCAGTTCTTC
TRBD2	TRBJ2-5	few	TRBV12-3/TRBV12-4	CASSLAGGGGKTQYF	TGTGCCAGCAGTTTGGCTGGCGGGGGGGGAAAGACCCAGTACTTC
-	TRBJ1-6	few	TRBV10-2	CASSPRPNSPLHF	TGCGCCAGCAGTCCCCGCCCCAATTCACCCCTCCACTTT
TRBD1	TRBJ2-3	-	TRBV20-1	CSAAVGTASTDTQYF	TGCAGTGCGGCGGTAGGGACAGCTAGCACAGATACGCAGTATTTT
TRBD1	TRBJ1-2	-	TRBV20-1	CSARVTQGATDGYTF	TGCAGTGCTAGAGTGACCCAGGGGGCTACGGATGGCTACACCTTC
-	TRBJ2-2	-	TRBV5-1	CASSTGDSTAGELFF	TGCGCCAGCAGCACCGGGGACTCAACGGCCGGGGAGCTGTTTTTT
TRBD2	TRBJ2-1	-	TRBV24-1	CATSDFSGRALNEQFF	TGTGCCACCAGTGATTTTAGCGGGAGGGCCCTCAATGAGCAGTTCTTC
-	TRBJ2-7	-	TRBV5-1	CASSRDAGWAYEQYF	TGCGCCAGCAGCCGGGATGCGGGATGGGCCTACGAGCAGTACTTC
TRBD2	TRBJ2-1	-	TRBV5-1	CASSPGGGLDTEQFF	TGCGCCAGCAGCCCTGGAGGGGGACTAGACACTGAGCAGTTCTTC
-	TRBJ2-3	-	TRBV10-3	CAISAQGGRRDTQYF	TGTGCCATCAGTGCTCAGGGGGGACGCAGAGATACGCAGTATTTT
TRBD2	TRBJ2-5	-	TRBV5-1	CASSTEAGDWETQYF	TGCGCCAGCAGCACAGAAGCGGGAGATTGGGAGACCCAGTACTTC
TRBD2	TRBJ2-5	few	TRBV7-7	CASSLSFPLVLGRGLYF	TGTGCTAGCAGCTTATCTTTCCCACTAGTGTTGGGGAGGGGACTTTACTTC
-	TRBJ2-3	many	TRBV7-9	CASSLGPPRGRTDTQYF	TGTGCCAGCAGCTTAGGCCCTCCTCGGGGCCGCACAGATACGCAGTATTTT
TRBD1	TRBJ2-2	-	TRBV6-6	CASRMTGGTGELFF	TGTGCCAGCAGGATGACAGGGGGCACCGGGGAGCTGTTTTTT
TRBD2	TRBJ2-1	few	TRBV12-3/TRBV12-4	CASRRNVAGEKGEQFF	TGTGCCAGCAGACGCAACGTAGCGGGAGAAAAGGGTGAGCAGTTCTTC